This T cell receptor (beta chain) was documented in a study of post-analysis software for immune sequencing data. Study-level background: Patients with relapsing-remitting, secondary progressive and progressive-relapsing multiple sclerosis courses were all represented. Overall study findings and caveats: With F measure, samples from one preparation batch clustered together strongly. Controls' normalized Chao1 diversity significantly exceeded that of multiple sclerosis patients. Four to six TRBV segments (TRBV5-6, TRBV5-1 and TRBV20-1 among them) occurred more frequently in patients than in controls.

The library was made from cDNA and included unique molecular identifiers. T cells numbering about 0.85 to 11 million yielded cDNA molecules that totaled some 500,000. In TCRdb, the PCR reads were re-called with MiXCR into one record per CDR3 protein. This sample yields 750,000 to 950,000 distinct CDR3 sequences, of which about 57% are seen a single time; approximately 4.5% belongs to the top ten. This clonotype has a handful of counts. Its target is not known. Per germline, CDR1 LNHNV and CDR2 YYDKDF (reference sequence). V was trimmed by 8 bases and J by 7 bases, leaving 18 bases between them. The CDR3 spans 13 residues.

Input material: blood. The chain combines TRBV15 with TRBJ2-7, with D perhaps TRBD1 (8 bases). This TCR was sampled from a girl aged 10-17 years with multiple sclerosis. CDR3 bases: TGTGCCACCGCTTACAGGGGGACTACAGAGCAGTACTTC. Translating it yields CATAYRGTTEQYF.